The clone carrying this T cell receptor (beta chain) has more than one count but fewer than ten. Its antigen is not identified. This sample is drawn from a study of cytomegalovirus exposure and HLA in healthy donors. Findings of the study overall: Cytomegalovirus status, reportedly, was diagnosed with high specificity and sensitivity by the classifier.

V lost 0 bases, J lost 3 bases, and 12 bases lay in between. The germline V gene encodes CDR1 GTSNPN and CDR2 SVGIG (reference sequence). The CDR3 spans 14 residues. PCR primers comprised 60 Vbeta and 13 Jbeta primers. Produced via immunoSEQ multiplex PCR; TCRdb's table is partial and in-frame only. The sample shows some 150,000 clones, more than 60% of them seen only once. The chain combines TRBV30 with TRBJ2-7; no reliable D call. Specimen: PBMCs. This sequence was found in a man aged 35 to 55 in good health and CMV-seronegative. In nucleotides, the CDR3 is TGTGCCTGGAGTGTTCGAGGAAACCTCTACGAGCAGTACTTC. It is translated as CAWSVRGNLYEQYF.